This T cell receptor beta chain came from a study of T cells in Graves' hyperthyroidism and ophthalmopathy. On the study more broadly: Peripheral blood specimens were obtained at initial diagnosis, prior to any treatment.

Amplified TCR beta CDR3 regions derived from RNA transcripts. First-round RT-PCR targeting the TCR CDR3 was performed with the HTBI primer set. TCRdb reprocessed the multiplex PCR reads with MiXCR, giving one entry per CDR3 protein. The sample shows 600,000 or so distinct CDR3 sequences, over 12% of them seen only once. This receptor was identified in a woman between 18 and 30 years old with Graves' ophthalmopathy. The sample comprised blood.

CDR3: CASSQRTGPTTNEKLFF. CDR3 nucleotides: TGCGCCAGCAGCCAACGGACAGGTCCCACAACTAATGAAAAACTGTTTTTT. The rearrangement links TRBV4-3 to TRBJ1-4, with 7 bases aligning to TRBD1. This CDR3 is built from 17 residues. Germline V gene data show CDR1 as LGHNA and CDR2 as YSLEER. J was trimmed by 0 bases and V by 2 bases; bases with no gene match: 6.